A single sample gave rise to the 17 T cell receptor beta chains below, sequenced in a study of blood T cell repertoires in COVID-19. Assay: immunoSEQ multiplex PCR; the TCRdb copy retains only in-frame clones and omits some. The sample has 100,000 or so clones, 75% to 90% seen once. Sequencing was performed on peripheral blood. All receptors derive from a man in his 60s with acute or convalescent COVID-19.

This chain links TRBV30 with TRBJ1-6; a weak D match, TRBD1 (5 bases). This CDR3 region has 12 residues. The germline gives CDR1 GTSNPN, CDR2 SVGIG (reference sequence). Trimming removed 5 bases at V and 6 bases at J, with 8 bases between. This chain's CDR3 is CAWSGGNSPLHF. CDR3 nucleotide sequence: TGTGCCTGGTCCGGGGGTAATTCACCCCTCCACTTT.

The DNA of the CDR3 is TGTGCCAGCAGCCCAGTGGGACAGGTGAACACCGGGGAGCTGTTTTTT. Its protein product is CASSPVGQVNTGELFF. The chain joins TRBV5-4 to TRBJ2-2, with 8 bases aligning to TRBD1. CDR1 is SGHNT and CDR2 is YYREEE in the germline V gene (reference sequence). After removal of 4 bases from V and 1 base from J, the junction contained 6 bases not matched to a gene. This CDR3 has 16 amino acids. Variable domain in full (rest from reference TRBV5-4 and TRBJ2-2): ETGVTQSPTHLIKTRGQQVTLRCSSQSGHNTVSWYQQALGQGPQFIFQYYREEENGRGNFPPRFSGLQFPNYSSELNVNALELDDSALYLCASSPVGQVNTGELFFGEGSRLTVL.

The V and J genes are TRBV3-1 (or the pseudogene TRBV3-2) and TRBJ2-3; weak D call: TRBD2 (5 bases). CDR3 length equals 18 residues. V shed 0 bases and J shed 1 base, with 17 bases lying between them. Per germline, CDR1 LGHDT and CDR2 YNNKEL (reference sequence). CDR3 DNA: TGTGCCAGCAGCCAAGACCCAAGCGGCCGAGGAGGCACAGATACGCAGTATTTT. It specifies CASSQDPSGRGGTDTQYF.

This clone has just one count. V gene TRBV9 combines with J gene TRBJ2-7; 7 positions agree with TRBD1. Germline-derived CDR1 and CDR2 are SGDLS and YYNGEE. Losses at the gene ends were 4 bases for V and 3 bases for J; bases not matched to a gene: 4. This CDR3 is 13 amino acids long. In DNA, the CDR3 is TGTGCCAGCAGCCAACCAGGGGGCTACGAGCAGTACTTC. Translation gives CASSQPGGYEQYF.

The V call is TRBV6-6, the J call TRBJ1-6; no firm D call. CDR3 size: 13 residues. Germline assignment: CDR1 MNHNY and CDR2 SVGAGI (reference sequence). Trimming removed 0 bases from V and 15 bases from J, with 12 bases in between. The CDR3 region has the DNA TGTGCCAGCAGTTACTCTCTGGGGAGTAGCCTCCACTTT. This codes for CASSYSLGSSLHF.

The chain joins TRBV5-4 to TRBJ1-2, with 7 bases that match TRBD1. J was trimmed by 8 bases and V by 4 bases; bases with no gene match: 8. Germline V gene lookup returns CDR1 SGHNT and CDR2 YYREEE (reference sequence). This CDR3 is built from 13 residues. This CDR3 is CASSQGGIRGYTF. The CDR3 DNA sequence: TGTGCCAGCAGCCAAGGGGGCATACGCGGCTACACCTTC.

The CDR3 nucleotides are TGTGCCAGCTCGGATCAGGGATGGCAGAACACTGAAGCTTTCTTT. Amino acids: CASSDQGWQNTEAFF. The chain recombines TRBV18 with TRBJ1-1; possibly TRBD1 for D (5 bases). Trimming removed 6 bases from V and 1 base from J, with 15 bases in between. Per germline, CDR1 KGHSH and CDR2 LQKENI. CDR3 length equals 15 residues.

This chain joins TRBV11-3 and TRBJ2-7; D is possibly TRBD2 (6 bases). The CDR3 sequence is 13 residues long. The V end was cut by 5 bases, the J end by 6 bases, with 14 bases between. From germline, CDR1 is SGHNT and CDR2 YENEEA. The CDR3 reads CASSLLAGSEQYF. The CDR3 region has the DNA TGTGCCAGCAGCCTACTTGCGGGGAGCGAGCAGTACTTC.

This clone was detected only once. This rearrangement joins TRBV2 to TRBJ2-3; D unclear. The CDR3 is 14 residues long. Trimming took 7 bases from V and 0 from J, leaving 11 bases between them. Germline CDR1 and CDR2: SNHLY and FYNNEI. CDR3 region: CASIVRSSTDTQYF. The CDR3 bases are TGTGCCAGCATCGTCCGTTCTAGCACAGATACGCAGTATTTT.

The rearrangement joins TRBV5-1 to TRBJ2-5, with TRBD2 identical over 7 bases. J was trimmed by 5 bases and V by 4 bases; bases with no gene match: 8. Per the germline V gene, CDR1 is SGHRS and CDR2 is YFSETQ. There are 14 residues in the CDR3. The CDR3 nucleotides read TGCGCCAGCAGCGCCAGCGGGGCGAGGGAGACCCAGTACTTC. It yields the protein CASSASGARETQYF.

The rearrangement links TRBV30 to TRBJ1-5; TRBD1 might be the D (5 bases). This CDR3 has 14 amino acids. The V end was cut by 2 bases, the J end by 3 bases, with 11 bases between. The germline CDR1 and CDR2 sequences are GTSNPN and SVGIG (reference sequence). This CDR3 reads CAWSPGGNNQPQHF. The CDR3 DNA follows: TGTGCCTGGAGTCCCGGGGGGAACAATCAGCCCCAGCATTTT.

The V call is TRBV27, the J call TRBJ2-5; possibly TRBD1 for D (5 bases). V lost 5 bases and J 4 bases, leaving 20 bases between the germline ends. The germline V gene has CDR1 MNHEY and CDR2 SMNVEV (reference sequence). The CDR3 totals 16 residues. The CDR3 nucleotides are TGTGCCAGCAGTCCGCCCCAGGGAAGCCTTGGAGAGACCCAGTACTTC. Protein sequence: CASSPPQGSLGETQYF.

This clone is a singleton in its sample. V is TRBV7-2 and J is TRBJ1-1; 7 bases map to TRBD1. The germline gives CDR1 SGHTA, CDR2 FQGNSA. CDR3 length: 14 amino acids. V trimming: 5 bases; J trimming: 11 bases; junction bases outside the gene matches: 14. For the CDR3, the DNA is TGTGCCAGCAGCCTTAACACCAAAACAGGGGAGGCTTTCTTT. This codes for CASSLNTKTGEAFF. The full variable domain, with the rest looked up from reference TRBV7-2 and TRBJ1-1, is GAGVSQSPSNKVTEKGKDVELRCDPISGHTALYWYRQSLGQGLEFLIYFQGNSAPDKSGLPSDRFSAERTGGSVSTLTIQRTQQEDSAVYLCASSLNTKTGEAFFGQGTRLTVV.

The V call is TRBV27, the J call TRBJ2-7, with 7 nucleotides matching TRBD2. The CDR3 covers 13 residues. CDR1 MNHEY and CDR2 SMNVEV come from the germline V gene (reference sequence). V lost 2 bases, J lost 4 bases, and 2 bases stayed unmatched. The CDR3 loop reads CASSLAGEYEQYF. As DNA, the CDR3 is TGTGCCAGCAGTTTAGCGGGGGAGTACGAGCAGTACTTC.

The gene calls are TRBV19 and TRBJ1-3; D perhaps matches TRBD1 (6 bases). With 3 bases removed from V and 0 bases from J, the gap between germline ends came to 12 bases. This CDR3 contains 16 residues. Germline V gene lookup returns CDR1 LNHDA and CDR2 SQIVND (reference sequence). Written as DNA, the CDR3 is TGTGCCAGTAGTATGCAGGGGCTCTTCTCTGGAAACACCATATATTTT. It specifies CASSMQGLFSGNTIYF.

This rearrangement joins TRBV28 to TRBJ1-5; D not certain. Germline V gene sequence: CDR1 MDHEN, CDR2 SYDVKM. V lost 8 bases and J 9 bases, leaving 20 bases between the germline ends. This CDR3 region has 14 residues. The CDR3 DNA reads TGTGCCAGCGGCTCCCCCCAGCCGGGAGGGCCCCAGCATTTT. This translates into CASGSPQPGGPQHF.

The rearrangement joins TRBV7-2 to TRBJ1-1; D perhaps matches TRBD1 (6 bases). CDR1 and CDR2 (germline): SGHTA, FQGNSA. The germline V and J ends were trimmed by 2 bases and 0 bases, with 10 bases remaining between them. The CDR3 has 15 amino acids. The CDR3 sequence is CASSLSRQVNTEAFF. DNA of the CDR3: TGTGCCAGCAGCTTATCTCGACAGGTGAACACTGAAGCTTTCTTT.